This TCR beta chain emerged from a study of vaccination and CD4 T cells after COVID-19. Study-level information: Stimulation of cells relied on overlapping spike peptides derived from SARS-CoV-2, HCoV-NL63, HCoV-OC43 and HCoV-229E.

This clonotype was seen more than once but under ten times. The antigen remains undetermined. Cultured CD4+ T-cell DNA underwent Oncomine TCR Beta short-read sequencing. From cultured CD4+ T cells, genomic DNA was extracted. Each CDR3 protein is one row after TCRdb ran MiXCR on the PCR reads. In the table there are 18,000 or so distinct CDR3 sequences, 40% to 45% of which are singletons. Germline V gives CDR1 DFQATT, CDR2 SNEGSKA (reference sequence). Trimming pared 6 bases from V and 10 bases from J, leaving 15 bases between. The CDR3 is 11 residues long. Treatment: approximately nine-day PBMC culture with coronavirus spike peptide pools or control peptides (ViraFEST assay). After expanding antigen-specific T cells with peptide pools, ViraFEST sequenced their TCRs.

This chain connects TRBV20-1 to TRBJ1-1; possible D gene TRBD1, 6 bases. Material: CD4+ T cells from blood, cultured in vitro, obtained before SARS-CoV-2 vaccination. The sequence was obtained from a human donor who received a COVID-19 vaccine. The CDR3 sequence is CSAEQGAGAFF. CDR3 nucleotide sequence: TGCAGTGCCGAACAGGGAGCGGGAGCTTTCTTT.